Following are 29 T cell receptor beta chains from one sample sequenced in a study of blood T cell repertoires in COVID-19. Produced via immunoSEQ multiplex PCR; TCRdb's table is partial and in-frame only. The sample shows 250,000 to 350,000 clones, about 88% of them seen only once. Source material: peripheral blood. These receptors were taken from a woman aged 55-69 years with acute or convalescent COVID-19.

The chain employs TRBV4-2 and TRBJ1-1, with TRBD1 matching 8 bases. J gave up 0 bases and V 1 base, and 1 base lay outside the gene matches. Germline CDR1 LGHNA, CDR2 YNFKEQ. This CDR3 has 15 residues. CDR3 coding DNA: TGTGCCAGCAGCCAAGGACAGGGGATGAACACTGAAGCTTTCTTT. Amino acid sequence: CASSQGQGMNTEAFF.

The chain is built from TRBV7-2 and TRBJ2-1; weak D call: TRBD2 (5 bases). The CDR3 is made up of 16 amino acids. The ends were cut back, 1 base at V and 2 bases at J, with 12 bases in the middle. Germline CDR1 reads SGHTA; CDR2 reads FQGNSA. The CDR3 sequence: CASSLGRGFTYNEQFF. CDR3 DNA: TGTGCCAGCAGCTTAGGTCGGGGTTTCACCTACAATGAGCAGTTCTTC.

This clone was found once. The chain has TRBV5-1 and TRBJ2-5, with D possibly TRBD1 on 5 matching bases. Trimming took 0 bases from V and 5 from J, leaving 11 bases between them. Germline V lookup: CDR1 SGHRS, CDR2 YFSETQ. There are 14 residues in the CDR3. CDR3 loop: CASSLGQGLETQYF. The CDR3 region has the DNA TGCGCCAGCAGCTTGGGGCAGGGTTTGGAGACCCAGTACTTC.

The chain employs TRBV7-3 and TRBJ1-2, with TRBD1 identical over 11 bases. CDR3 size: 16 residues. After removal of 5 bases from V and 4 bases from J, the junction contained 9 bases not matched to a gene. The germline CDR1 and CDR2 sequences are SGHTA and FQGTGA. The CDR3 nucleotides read TGTGCCAGCAGCCCTAGCCCCGGGACAGGGGGCTATGGCTACACCTTC. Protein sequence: CASSPSPGTGGYGYTF.

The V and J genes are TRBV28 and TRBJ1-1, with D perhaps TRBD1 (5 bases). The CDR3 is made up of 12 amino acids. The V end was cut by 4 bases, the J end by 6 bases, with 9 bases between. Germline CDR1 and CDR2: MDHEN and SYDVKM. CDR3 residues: CASSWGGAEAFF. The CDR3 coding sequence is TGTGCCAGCAGTTGGGGCGGCGCTGAAGCTTTCTTT.

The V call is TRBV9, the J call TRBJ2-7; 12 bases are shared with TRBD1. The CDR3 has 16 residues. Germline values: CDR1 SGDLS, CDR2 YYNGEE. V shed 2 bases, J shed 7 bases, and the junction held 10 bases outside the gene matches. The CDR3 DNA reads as TGTGCCAGCAGCGTCACCGGGACAGGGGGCGTCTCGGAGCAGTACTTC. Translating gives CASSVTGTGGVSEQYF.

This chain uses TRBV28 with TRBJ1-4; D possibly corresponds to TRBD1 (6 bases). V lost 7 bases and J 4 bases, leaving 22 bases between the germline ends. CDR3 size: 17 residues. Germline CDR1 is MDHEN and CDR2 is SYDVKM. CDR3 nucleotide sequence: TGTGCCAGCACCTCGACGAGGGGGGGGTTTGGTAATGAAAAACTGTTTTTT. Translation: CASTSTRGGFGNEKLFF.

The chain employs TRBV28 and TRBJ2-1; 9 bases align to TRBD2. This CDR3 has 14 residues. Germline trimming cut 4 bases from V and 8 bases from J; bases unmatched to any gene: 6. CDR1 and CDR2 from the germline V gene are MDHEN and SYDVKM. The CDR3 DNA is TGTGCCAGCAGTTATGGACTAGCGAGGCATGAGCAGTTCTTC. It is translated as CASSYGLARHEQFF.

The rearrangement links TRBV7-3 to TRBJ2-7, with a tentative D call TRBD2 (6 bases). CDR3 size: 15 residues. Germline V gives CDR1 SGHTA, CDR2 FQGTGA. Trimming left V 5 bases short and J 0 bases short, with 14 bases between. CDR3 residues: CASSPGTSSSYEQYF. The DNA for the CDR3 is TGTGCCAGCAGCCCAGGGACTTCAAGCTCCTACGAGCAGTACTTC. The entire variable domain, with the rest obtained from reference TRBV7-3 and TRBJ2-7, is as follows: GAGVSQTPSNKVTEKGKYVELRCDPISGHTALYWYRQSLGQGPEFLIYFQGTGAADDSGLPNDRFFAVRPEGSVSTLKIQRTERGDSAVYLCASSPGTSSSYEQYFGPGTRLTVT.

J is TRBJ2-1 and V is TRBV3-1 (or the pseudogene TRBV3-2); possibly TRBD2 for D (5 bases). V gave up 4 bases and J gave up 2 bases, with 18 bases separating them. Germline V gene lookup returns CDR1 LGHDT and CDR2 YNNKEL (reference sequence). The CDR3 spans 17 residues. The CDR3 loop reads CASSPTLQSGAYNEQFF. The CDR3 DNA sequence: TGTGCCAGCAGCCCGACCCTACAGAGCGGAGCCTACAATGAGCAGTTCTTC.

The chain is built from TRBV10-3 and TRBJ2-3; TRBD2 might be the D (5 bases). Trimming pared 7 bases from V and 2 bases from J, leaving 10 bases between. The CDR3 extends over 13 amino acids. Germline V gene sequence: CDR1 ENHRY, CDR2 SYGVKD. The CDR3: CAINSGSTDTQYF. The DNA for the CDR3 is TGTGCCATCAATTCGGGGTCCACAGATACGCAGTATTTT.

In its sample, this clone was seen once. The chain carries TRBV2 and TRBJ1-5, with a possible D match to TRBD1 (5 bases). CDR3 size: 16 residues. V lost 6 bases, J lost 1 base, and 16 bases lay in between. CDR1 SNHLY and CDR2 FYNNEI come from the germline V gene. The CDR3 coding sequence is TGTGCCAGCAGGGGCGGGGGGGGAATGAGCAATCAGCCCCAGCATTTT. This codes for CASRGGGGMSNQPQHF.

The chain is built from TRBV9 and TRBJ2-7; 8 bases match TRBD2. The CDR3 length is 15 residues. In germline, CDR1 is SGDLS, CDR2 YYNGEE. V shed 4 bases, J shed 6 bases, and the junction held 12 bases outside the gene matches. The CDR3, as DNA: TGTGCCAGCAGCTCCGGGAGGGCGGGTCAAGGCGAGCAGTACTTC. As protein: CASSSGRAGQGEQYF.

For the CDR3, the DNA is TGTGCCAGCAGCTCCGGGGTAAATTCACCCCTCCACTTT. The encoded protein is CASSSGVNSPLHF. The rearrangement joins TRBV7-9 to TRBJ1-6; the D is unclear. Trimming cost V 4 bases and J 7 bases, with 8 bases left between them. This CDR3 spans 13 amino acids. From germline, CDR1 is SEHNR and CDR2 FQNEAQ (reference sequence).

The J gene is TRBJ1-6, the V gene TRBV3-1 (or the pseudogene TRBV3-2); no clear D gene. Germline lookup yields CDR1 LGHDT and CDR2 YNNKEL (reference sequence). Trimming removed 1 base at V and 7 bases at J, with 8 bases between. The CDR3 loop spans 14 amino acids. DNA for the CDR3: TGTGCCAGCAGCCAAGGTCAGAACAATTCACCCCTCCACTTT. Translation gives CASSQGQNNSPLHF.

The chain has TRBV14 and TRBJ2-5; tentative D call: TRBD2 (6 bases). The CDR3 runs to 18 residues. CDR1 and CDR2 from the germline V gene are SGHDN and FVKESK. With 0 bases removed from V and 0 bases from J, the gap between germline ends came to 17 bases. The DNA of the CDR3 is TGTGCCAGCAGCCAAGATCCCCGTGGTAGCGGTTACCAAGAGACCCAGTACTTC. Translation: CASSQDPRGSGYQETQYF.

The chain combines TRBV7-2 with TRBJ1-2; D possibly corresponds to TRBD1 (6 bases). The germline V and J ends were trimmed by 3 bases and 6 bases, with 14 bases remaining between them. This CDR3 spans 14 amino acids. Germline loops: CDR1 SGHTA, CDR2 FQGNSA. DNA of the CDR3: TGTGCCAGCAGCTTGAACAGGGCCAGGAATGGCTACACCTTC. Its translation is CASSLNRARNGYTF.

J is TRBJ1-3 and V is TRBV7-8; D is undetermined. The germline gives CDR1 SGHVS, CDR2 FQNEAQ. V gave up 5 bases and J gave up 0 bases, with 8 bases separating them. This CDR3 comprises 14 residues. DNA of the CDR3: TGTGCCAGCAGCCGAGGGAGCTCTGGAAACACCATATATTTT. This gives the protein CASSRGSSGNTIYF.

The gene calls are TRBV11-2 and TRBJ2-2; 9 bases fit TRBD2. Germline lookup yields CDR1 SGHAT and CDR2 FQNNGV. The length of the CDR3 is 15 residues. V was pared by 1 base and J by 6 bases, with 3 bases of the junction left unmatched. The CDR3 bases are TGTGCCAGCAGCTTAGTTGCGGGAGGGCCCGGGGAGCTGTTTTTT. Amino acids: CASSLVAGGPGELFF.

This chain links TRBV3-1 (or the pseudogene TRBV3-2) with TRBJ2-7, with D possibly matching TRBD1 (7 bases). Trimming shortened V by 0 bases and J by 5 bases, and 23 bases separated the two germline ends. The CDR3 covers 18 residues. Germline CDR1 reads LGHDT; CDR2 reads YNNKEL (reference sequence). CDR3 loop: CASSQEKGRRGLFHEQYF. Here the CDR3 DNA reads TGTGCCAGCAGCCAAGAGAAGGGGAGGAGGGGGCTGTTCCACGAGCAGTACTTC.

This chain's CDR3 is CASSLAGDGNQPQHF. The CDR3 DNA is TGTGCCAGCAGCTTAGCAGGGGATGGCAATCAGCCCCAGCATTTT. The chain employs TRBV7-2 and TRBJ1-5; D perhaps matches TRBD1 (5 bases). V was pared by 0 bases and J by 2 bases, with 8 bases between. The CDR3 spans 15 residues. Germline CDR1 and CDR2: SGHTA and FQGNSA. Variable domain in full (rest from reference TRBV7-2 and TRBJ1-5): GAGVSQSPSNKVTEKGKDVELRCDPISGHTALYWYRQSLGQGLEFLIYFQGNSAPDKSGLPSDRFSAERTGGSVSTLTIQRTQQEDSAVYLCASSLAGDGNQPQHFGDGTRLSIL.

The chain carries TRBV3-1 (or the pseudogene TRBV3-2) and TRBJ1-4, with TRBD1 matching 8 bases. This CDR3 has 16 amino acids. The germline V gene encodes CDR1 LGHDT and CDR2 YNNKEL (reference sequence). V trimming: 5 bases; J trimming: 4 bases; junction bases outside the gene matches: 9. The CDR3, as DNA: TGTGCCAGCAGCTCCCGGGACAGGCGACTTAATGAAAAACTGTTTTTT. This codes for CASSSRDRRLNEKLFF.

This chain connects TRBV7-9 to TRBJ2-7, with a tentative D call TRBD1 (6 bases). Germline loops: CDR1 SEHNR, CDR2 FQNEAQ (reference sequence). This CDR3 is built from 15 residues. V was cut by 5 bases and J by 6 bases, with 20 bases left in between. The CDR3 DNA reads TGTGCCAGCAGCCCCCCAACGGGACATCCCCTCGAGCAGTACTTC. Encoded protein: CASSPPTGHPLEQYF.

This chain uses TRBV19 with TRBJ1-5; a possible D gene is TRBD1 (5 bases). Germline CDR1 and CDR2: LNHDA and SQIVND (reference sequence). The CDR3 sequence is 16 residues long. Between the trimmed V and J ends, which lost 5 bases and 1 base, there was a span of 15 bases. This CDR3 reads CASSPRTFQSNQPQHF. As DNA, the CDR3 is TGTGCCAGTAGTCCCCGGACATTCCAGAGCAATCAGCCCCAGCATTTT.

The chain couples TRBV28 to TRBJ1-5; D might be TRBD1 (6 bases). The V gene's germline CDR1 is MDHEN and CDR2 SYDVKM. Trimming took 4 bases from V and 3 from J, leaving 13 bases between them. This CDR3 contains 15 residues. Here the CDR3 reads CASSSPDSTNQPQHF. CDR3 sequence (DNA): TGTGCCAGCAGTTCTCCGGACAGTACCAATCAGCCCCAGCATTTT.

The CDR3 region is CASSLGGTGTGSIWDYGYTF. The DNA of the CDR3 is TGCGCCAGCAGCTTGGGGGGTACCGGGACAGGGAGCATTTGGGACTATGGCTACACCTTC. The chain uses TRBV5-1 and TRBJ1-2, with TRBD1 matching 9 bases. The junction had 18 bases not matched to a gene; V was cut back by 0 bases and J by 3 bases. Germline V gene sequence: CDR1 SGHRS, CDR2 YFSETQ. This CDR3 has 20 amino acids.

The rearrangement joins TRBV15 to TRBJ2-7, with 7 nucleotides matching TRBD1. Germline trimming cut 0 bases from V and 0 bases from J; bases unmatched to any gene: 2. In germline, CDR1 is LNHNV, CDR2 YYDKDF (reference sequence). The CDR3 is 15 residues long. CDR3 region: CATSREGGSSYEQYF. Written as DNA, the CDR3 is TGTGCCACCAGCAGAGAAGGGGGCTCCTCCTACGAGCAGTACTTC. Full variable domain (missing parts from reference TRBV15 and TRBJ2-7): DAMVIQNPRYQVTQFGKPVTLSCSQTLNHNVMYWYQQKSSQAPKLLFHYYDKDFNNEADTPDNFQSRRPNTSFCFLDIRSPGLGDTAMYLCATSREGGSSYEQYFGPGTRLTVT.

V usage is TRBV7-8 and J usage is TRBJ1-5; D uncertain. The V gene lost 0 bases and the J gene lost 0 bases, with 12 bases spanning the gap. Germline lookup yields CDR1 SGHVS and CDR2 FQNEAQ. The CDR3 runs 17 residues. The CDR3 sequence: CASSLAVQWYSNQPQHF. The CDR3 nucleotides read TGTGCCAGCAGCTTAGCGGTACAGTGGTATAGCAATCAGCCCCAGCATTTT.

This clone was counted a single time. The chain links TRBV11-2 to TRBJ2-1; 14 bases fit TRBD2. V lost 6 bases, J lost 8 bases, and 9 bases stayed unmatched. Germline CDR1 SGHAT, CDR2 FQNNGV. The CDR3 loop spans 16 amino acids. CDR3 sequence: CASSSGTSGGIDEQFF. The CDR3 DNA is TGTGCCAGCAGTTCCGGGACTAGCGGGGGAATAGATGAGCAGTTCTTC.